These T cell receptor beta chains were read from a single sample in a study of radiotherapy plus CTLA-4 blockade in lung cancer. Sequencing was performed with immunoSEQ multiplex PCR; in TCRdb, only in-frame clones are kept and a portion is missing. The repertoire holds around 80,000 clones, roughly 87% seen once, with 0.82% in the top ten. The starting material was peripheral blood, obtained from a patient treated with radiotherapy plus ipilimumab. The receptors here all came from a human donor with non-small cell lung cancer who had stable disease on radiotherapy plus ipilimumab. The CDR3 runs from the conserved cysteine through the conserved F or W. A D gene is named only where the DNA matches it firmly. Not every row has a clone size; where given, it reads once, few, many or a size class.

J gene	clone size	D gene	V gene	CDR3 DNA	CDR3 protein
TRBJ1-1	-	-	TRBV29-1	TGCAGCGTTCAAACCGGGACACGGAACACTGAAGCTTTCTTT	CSVQTGTRNTEAFF
TRBJ2-1	-	-	TRBV13	TGTGCCAGCGGGGGTGAGTGGGGCCCCTACAATGAGCAGTTCTTC	CASGGEWGPYNEQFF
TRBJ2-7	-	-	TRBV7-2	TGTGCCAGCAGCCAGTGGACCGGCTCCTACGAGCAGTACTTC	CASSQWTGSYEQYF
TRBJ2-4	once	-	TRBV10-2	TGCGCCAGCGGGGAAGAGGGAGGCATTCAGTACTTC	CASGEEGGIQYF
TRBJ2-1	-	-	TRBV6-6	TGTGCCAGCACTCGAAGGGGGGGACCTTACAATGAGCAGTTCTTC	CASTRRGGPYNEQFF
TRBJ2-7	-	TRBD2	TRBV4-1	TGCGCCAGCAGCCAACTAGCGGGTCTTCGCGAGCAGTACTTC	CASSQLAGLREQYF
TRBJ1-5	-	TRBD1	TRBV28	TGTGCCAGCAGTTTTGCCGACAGGGCCGCCCAGCCCCAGCATTTT	CASSFADRAAQPQHF
TRBJ2-7	-	-	TRBV6-6	TGTGCCAGTTGTGGGGCCTCGTACGAGCAGTACTTC	CASCGASYEQYF
TRBJ2-5	few	TRBD2	TRBV9	TGTGCCAGCAGCGTAGGAGTAGCGGGGGGCCAAGAGACCCAGTACTTC	CASSVGVAGGQETQYF
TRBJ1-3	once	TRBD1	TRBV7-3	TGTGCCAGCGCCAAGGACAGGGGGAATGGAAACACCATATATTTT	CASAKDRGNGNTIYF
TRBJ2-3	-	TRBD1	TRBV5-1	TGCGCCAGCAGCTGGGACAGGGATGATACGCAGTATTTT	CASSWDRDDTQYF
TRBJ1-1	few	TRBD1	TRBV6-6	TGTGCCAGCAGTCCGACAGGGATTGAAGCTTTCTTT	CASSPTGIEAFF
TRBJ2-7	few	-	TRBV28	TGTGCCAGCAGTGCACCCCCGGTGGACGAGCAGTACTTC	CASSAPPVDEQYF
TRBJ2-7	-	TRBD1	TRBV11-2	TGTGCCAGCAGCTCCCGACAGGGGGTCTCCTACGAGCAGTACTTC	CASSSRQGVSYEQYF
TRBJ1-2	-	TRBD1	TRBV18	TGTGCCAGCTCACCTCCGTCGACAGGGTTGAAGGGCTACACCTTC	CASSPPSTGLKGYTF
TRBJ2-7	-	-	TRBV30	TGTGCCTGGACTCGGACCACCTACGAGCAGTACTTC	CAWTRTTYEQYF
TRBJ2-3	few	-	TRBV9	TGTGCCAGCAGCGATAGGGGAGTTACGCAGTATTTT	CASSDRGVTQYF
TRBJ2-5	-	TRBD2	TRBV2	TGTGCCAGCAGGCCCACTAGCGCCCTCAGACAAGAGACCCAGTACTTC	CASRPTSALRQETQYF
TRBJ2-5	-	TRBD2	TRBV5-4	TGTGCCAGCAGCCCAAAGACTAGCCGGTCTCAAGAGACCCAGTACTTC	CASSPKTSRSQETQYF
TRBJ2-7	-	-	TRBV27	TGTGCCAGCAGTTTAAATATCGGGGTACTGCGCAACGAGCAGTACTTC	CASSLNIGVLRNEQYF
TRBJ2-7	-	TRBD1	TRBV4-1	TGCGCCAGCAGCCCTTCCAGGACAGGGGTAAACTACGAGCAGTACTTC	CASSPSRTGVNYEQYF
TRBJ2-7	-	-	TRBV18	TGTGCCAGCTCACACTCGGACGGGGCGGGCGAGCAGTACTTC	CASSHSDGAGEQYF
TRBJ2-2	-	-	TRBV9	TGTGCCAGCAGCGTATCTGGCCGGGAGCTGTTTTTT	CASSVSGRELFF
TRBJ1-1	-	TRBD1	TRBV7-9	TGTGCCAGCAGCTTGGGACAGAGCACTGAAGCTTTCTTT	CASSLGQSTEAFF
TRBJ1-5	-	-	TRBV10-2	TGCGCCAGCAGTGATGCCAGGGGAACGAGCAATCAGCCCCAGCATTTT	CASSDARGTSNQPQHF
TRBJ1-3	-	-	TRBV6-6	TGTGCCAGCACCCTAGCGGGGAATTCTGGAAACACCATATATTTT	CASTLAGNSGNTIYF
TRBJ1-6	-	-	TRBV10-1	TGCGCCACTTCGCGGGGTTATAATTCACCCCTCCACTTT	CATSRGYNSPLHF
TRBJ2-2	-	-	TRBV25-1	TGTGCCAGCAGTCCAACACACGGCCGGGTTTACACCGGGGAGCTGTTTTTT	CASSPTHGRVYTGELFF
TRBJ2-1	once	TRBD1	TRBV6-1	TGTGCCAGCAGTGGGGACAGGGGTCCTTCCTACAATGAGCAGTTCTTC	CASSGDRGPSYNEQFF
TRBJ2-5	-	-	TRBV7-7	TGTGCCAGCAGCGGGACGGGGCGAGAGACCCAGTACTTC	CASSGTGRETQYF
TRBJ2-7	-	-	TRBV28	TGTGCCAGCAGTACGGCACCGCGGACTTTTTCGCAGTACTTC	CASSTAPRTFSQYF
TRBJ2-2	-	-	TRBV15	TGTGCCACCAGCAGAGGACGGGGATTCGCTAACACCGGGGAGCTGTTTTTT	CATSRGRGFANTGELFF
TRBJ2-5	-	-	TRBV18	TGTGCCAGCTCACCACTAGGGGGGAAAGAGACCCAGTACTTC	CASSPLGGKETQYF
TRBJ2-2	-	TRBD2	TRBV4-1	TGCGCCAGCGGGGACGGGGGGGGTACCGGGGAGCTGTTTTTT	CASGDGGGTGELFF
TRBJ1-3	few	-	TRBV11-2	TGTGCCAGCAGCTTAGAATTTCCCTCTGGAAACACCATATATTTT	CASSLEFPSGNTIYF
TRBJ2-7	-	-	TRBV2	TGTGCCAGCAGTGTTTGGGGTCGGCAGTACTTC	CASSVWGRQYF
TRBJ1-6	-	TRBD1	TRBV11-2	TGTGCCAGCAGCCCATACAGGGGCTCACGTAATTCACCCCTCCACTTT	CASSPYRGSRNSPLHF
TRBJ1-1	-	-	TRBV28	TGTGCCAGCAGTTTAAGCGGACGGTCGAACACTGAAGCTTTCTTT	CASSLSGRSNTEAFF
TRBJ2-7	-	-	TRBV23-1	TGCGCCAGCAGTCAAGTTGAAGGCGGCACCTACGAGCAGTACTTC	CASSQVEGGTYEQYF
TRBJ1-4	-	-	TRBV28	TGTGCCAGCAGTCCCCGGGGGGGGAGCGACGAAAAACTGTTTTTT	CASSPRGGSDEKLFF
TRBJ2-2	-	-	TRBV5-4	TGTGCCAGCAGCTCGCCTTACTCGAACACCGGGGAGCTGTTTTTT	CASSSPYSNTGELFF